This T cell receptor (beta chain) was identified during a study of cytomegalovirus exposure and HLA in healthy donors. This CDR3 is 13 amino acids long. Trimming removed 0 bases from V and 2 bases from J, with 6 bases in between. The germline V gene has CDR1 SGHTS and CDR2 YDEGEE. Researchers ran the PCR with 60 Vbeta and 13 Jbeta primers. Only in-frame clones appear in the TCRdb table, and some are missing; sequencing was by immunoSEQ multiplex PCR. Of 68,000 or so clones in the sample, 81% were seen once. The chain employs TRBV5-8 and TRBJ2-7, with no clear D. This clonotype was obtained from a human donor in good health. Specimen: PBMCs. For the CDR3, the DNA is TGTGCCAGCAGCTTGGTACAGCCCTACGAGCAGTACTTC. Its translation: CASSLVQPYEQYF.